This TCR beta chain is from a study of blood T cells in healthy people across ages. PCR was performed a second time for about 6 to 11 cycles using a sample-barcoded 5' primer and a J-beta primer mix. Each single sample gave us at least 3 million CDR3-containing paired-end reads. TCRdb fed the 5' RACE reads into MiXCR, producing one record per CDR3 protein. This table holds some 370,000 distinct CDR3 sequences, about 55% found once. Study-level results: There was a strong correlation between TCR beta diversity and naive T cell percentage.

Germline lookup yields CDR1 MNHEY and CDR2 SMNVEV (reference sequence). The CDR3 length is 14 residues. Comments on this clonotype: As yet, its antigen is unknown.

The source material was blood. The chain has TRBV27 and TRBJ1-1, with 8 positions matching TRBD1. This sequence was found in a man in his sixties in good health. CDR3 DNA sequence: TGTAGCACCGGACGTGGACAGGGATTCACTGAAGCTTTCTTT. Its protein is CSTGRGQGFTEAFF.